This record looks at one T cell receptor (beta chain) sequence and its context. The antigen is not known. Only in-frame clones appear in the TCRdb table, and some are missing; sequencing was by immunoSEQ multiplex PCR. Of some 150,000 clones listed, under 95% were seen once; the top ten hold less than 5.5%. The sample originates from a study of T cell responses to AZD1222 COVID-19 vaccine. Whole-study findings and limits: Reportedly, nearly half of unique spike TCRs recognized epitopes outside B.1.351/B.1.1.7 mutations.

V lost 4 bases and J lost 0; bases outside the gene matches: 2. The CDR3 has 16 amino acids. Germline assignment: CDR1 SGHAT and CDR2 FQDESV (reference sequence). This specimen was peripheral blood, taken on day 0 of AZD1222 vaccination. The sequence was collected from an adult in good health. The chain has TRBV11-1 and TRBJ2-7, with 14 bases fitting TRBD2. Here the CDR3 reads CASSWGTSGSSYEQYF. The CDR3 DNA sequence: TGTGCCAGCAGCTGGGGGACTAGCGGGAGCTCCTACGAGCAGTACTTC.